These 28 T cell receptor beta chains came from one sample sequenced in a study of blood T cell repertoires in COVID-19. Profiled with immunoSEQ multiplex PCR; TCRdb holds only in-frame clones, not every one. The repertoire holds approximately 500,000 clones, 80% to 90% seen once, with approximately 2.9% in the top ten. Source material: peripheral blood. The receptors were gathered from a human donor in a cohort sampled during active COVID-19.

The chain joins TRBV30 to TRBJ1-1, with a possible D match to TRBD1 (5 bases). CDR1 GTSNPN and CDR2 SVGIG come from the germline V gene (reference sequence). This CDR3 spans 12 amino acids. Trimming cost V 2 bases and J 4 bases, with 8 bases left between them. The CDR3: CAWSRGATEAFF. The CDR3 nucleotides read TGTGCCTGGAGTCGCGGGGCCACTGAAGCTTTCTTT.

The chain carries TRBV6-5 and TRBJ2-1, with 8 bases lining up with TRBD2. The CDR3 loop spans 15 amino acids. CDR1 and CDR2 (germline): MNHEY, SVGAGI. J was trimmed by 8 bases and V by 6 bases; bases with no gene match: 12. The CDR3 sequence is CASREPGLVVDEQFF. The CDR3 DNA follows: TGTGCCAGCAGAGAGCCGGGACTAGTTGTCGATGAGCAGTTCTTC.

The chain uses TRBV5-1 and TRBJ2-1, with 8 nucleotides matching TRBD1. The J segment lost 7 bases and the V segment lost 5 bases, leaving 11 bases of the junction unmatched. Looked up from germline, CDR1 is SGHRS and CDR2 is YFSETQ. The CDR3 totals 15 residues. CDR3 in DNA: TGCGCCAGCAGTTTTACATACAGGGGGGAGAATGAGCAGTTCTTC. Its translation is CASSFTYRGENEQFF.

The CDR3 DNA is TGCGCCAGCAGCCAAGATAGAGTTTACGAGCAGTACTTC. It specifies CASSQDRVYEQYF. The chain couples TRBV4-1 to TRBJ2-7; D gene ambiguous. Trimming took off 0 bases at V and 4 bases at J, with 7 bases between the two ends. This CDR3 comprises 13 residues. Germline assignment: CDR1 MGHRA and CDR2 YSYEKL.

The chain recombines TRBV2 with TRBJ2-7; D possibly corresponds to TRBD2 (6 bases). The CDR3 runs 12 residues. Germline CDR1 and CDR2: SNHLY and FYNNEI. V gave up 5 bases and J gave up 6 bases, with 11 bases separating them. The CDR3 nucleotides read TGTGCCAGCAGTCCTCGGGGGTCCGAGCAGTACTTC. It translates to CASSPRGSEQYF.

This clone was observed many times. The genes are TRBV6-5 and TRBJ2-7; D is unresolved. The germline V gene has CDR1 MNHEY and CDR2 SVGAGI. The V end lost 6 bases, the J end lost 1 base, and 13 bases lay between the germline ends. This CDR3 spans 14 amino acids. The CDR3 DNA reads TGTGCCAGCAGCCTGACAAGTCGTTCCTACGAGCAGTACTTC. Its protein is CASSLTSRSYEQYF.

The chain combines TRBV6-5 with TRBJ2-5; TRBD1 aligns across 9 bases. V lost 6 bases and J lost 7; bases outside the gene matches: 9. This CDR3 contains 14 residues. Germline values: CDR1 MNHEY, CDR2 SVGAGI. CDR3 in amino acids: CASRPGQGVWTQYF. The DNA for the CDR3 is TGTGCCAGCAGACCGGGACAGGGTGTTTGGACCCAGTACTTC.

Many counts were recorded for this clone. The V and J genes are TRBV20-1 and TRBJ1-1; perhaps TRBD1 as D (6 bases). The CDR3 length is 10 residues. CDR1 DFQATT and CDR2 SNEGSKA come from the germline V gene (reference sequence). Trimming took 6 bases from V and 10 from J, leaving 12 bases between them. DNA for the CDR3: TGCAGTGCCTCTCAGGGGAGAGCTTTCTTT. Its protein product is CSASQGRAFF.

The chain couples TRBV28 to TRBJ1-5; TRBD1 matches 8 bases. The V gene end was trimmed by 6 bases and the J gene end by 1 base; junction bases not matched to a gene: 8. Germline CDR1 is MDHEN and CDR2 is SYDVKM. The CDR3 length is 16 residues. The CDR3 is CASSRYRQGSNQPQHF. The CDR3 DNA sequence: TGTGCCAGCAGCCGTTACCGACAGGGGAGCAATCAGCCCCAGCATTTT.

This clone was detected once. This sequence joins TRBV5-1 and TRBJ1-1; 7 nucleotides agree with TRBD1. Trimming took 0 bases from V and 8 from J; bases not matched to a gene: 4. Germline-derived CDR1 and CDR2 are SGHRS and YFSETQ. The CDR3 is made up of 13 amino acids. The CDR3 nucleotides read TGCGCCAGCAGCTTGGTGCAGGGGGAGGAAGCTTTCTTT. Amino acids: CASSLVQGEEAFF.

V and J are TRBV5-5 and TRBJ1-5; unclear D gene. Germline V gene lookup returns CDR1 SGHKS and CDR2 YYEKEE (reference sequence). The CDR3 runs to 13 residues. V lost 4 bases, J lost 2 bases, and 7 bases lay in between. CDR3 sequence: CASSVEGNQPQHF. The CDR3 bases are TGTGCCAGCAGCGTCGAGGGCAATCAGCCCCAGCATTTT.

The rearrangement uses TRBV10-3 and TRBJ2-7; 10 nucleotides match TRBD1. Looked up from germline, CDR1 is ENHRY and CDR2 is SYGVKD. With V trimmed by 4 bases and J by 2 bases, 11 bases remained unmatched. The CDR3 spans 17 residues. The CDR3 DNA is TGTGCCATCAGTGCCTCCCTGGGACAGGGGCGCACCTACGAGCAGTACTTC. It yields the protein CAISASLGQGRTYEQYF.

The chain has TRBV7-6 and TRBJ2-5; TRBD2 aligns across 7 bases. CDR1 and CDR2 (germline): SGHVS, FNYEAQ. The CDR3 is 16 amino acids. V lost 1 base to trimming and J lost 4 bases; unmatched junction nucleotides: 9. The CDR3 nucleotides read TGTGCCAGCAGCTTAGTCGGGAGGCTTCGGGGAGAGACCCAGTACTTC. Amino acids: CASSLVGRLRGETQYF.

This sequence joins TRBV5-6 and TRBJ2-1; TRBD2 matches 11 bases. Looked up from germline, CDR1 is SGHDT and CDR2 is YYEEEE. With V trimmed by 4 bases and J by 4 bases, 4 bases remained unmatched. The CDR3 spans 15 residues. The CDR3 here is CASSPGLAVYNEQFF. The CDR3 coding sequence is TGTGCCAGCAGCCCGGGACTAGCGGTATACAATGAGCAGTTCTTC.

The chain couples TRBV6-6 to TRBJ1-6; D remains unclear. The CDR3 extends over 14 amino acids. The ends were cut back, 2 bases at V and 8 bases at J, with 10 bases in the middle. The germline V gene has CDR1 MNHNY and CDR2 SVGAGI (reference sequence). CDR3 DNA sequence: TGTGCCAGCAGTTACGGGCTACGAGATTCACCCCTCCACTTT. Amino acid sequence: CASSYGLRDSPLHF.

The genes are TRBV15 and TRBJ2-5; TRBD2 is a possible D gene (6 bases). Germline values: CDR1 LNHNV, CDR2 YYDKDF (reference sequence). The CDR3 is 14 residues long. Trimming stripped 0 bases from V and 3 bases from J, with 8 bases between. The CDR3: CATSRDPGEETQYF. CDR3 sequence (DNA): TGTGCCACCAGCAGAGATCCGGGGGAAGAGACCCAGTACTTC.

The chain combines TRBV7-3 with TRBJ2-1, with D perhaps matching TRBD2 (6 bases). Germline assignment: CDR1 SGHTA and CDR2 FQGTGA. The CDR3 totals 13 residues. Trimming removed 4 bases at V and 10 bases at J, with 14 bases between. The chain's CDR3 is CASSYGTREEQFF. The CDR3 DNA reads TGTGCCAGCAGCTACGGGACTCGGGAGGAGCAGTTCTTC.

The chain uses TRBV27 and TRBJ2-6, with 7 bases aligning to TRBD1. This CDR3 is 17 amino acids long. Trimming took 6 bases from V and 3 from J; bases not matched to a gene: 11. Germline CDR1 MNHEY, CDR2 SMNVEV (reference sequence). CDR3 sequence reads: CASRPGQSFRGANVLTF. CDR3 in DNA: TGTGCCAGCAGACCGGGACAGTCCTTCCGTGGGGCCAACGTCCTGACTTTC.

The chain combines TRBV25-1 with TRBJ1-1; TRBD1 aligns across 7 bases. Germline CDR1 MGHDK, CDR2 SYGVNS. This CDR3 has 16 amino acids. The J segment lost 1 base and the V segment lost 0 bases, leaving 5 bases of the junction unmatched. CDR3 sequence: CASSEYLGQANTEAFF. The CDR3 coding sequence is TGTGCCAGCAGTGAATATCTAGGACAGGCGAACACTGAAGCTTTCTTT.

The V call is TRBV21-1, the J call TRBJ2-1; the table's TRBD2 call for D was not verified on the DNA. TRBV21-1 is reported as a pseudogene. This CDR3 has 19 amino acids. The CDR3 sequence is CASSKFRASGKSSYNEQFF. In DNA form, the CDR3 reads TGTGCCAGCAGCAAATTTCGGGCTAGCGGAAAGAGCTCCTACAATGAGCAGTTCTTC.

The rearrangement joins TRBV7-2 to TRBJ1-6; D perhaps matches TRBD1 (6 bases). The length of the CDR3 is 14 residues. The V and J ends lost 4 bases and 10 bases respectively, with 14 bases between them. Germline lookup yields CDR1 SGHTA and CDR2 FQGNSA. CDR3 sequence reads: CASSWDTRVSPLHF. CDR3 DNA sequence: TGTGCCAGCAGCTGGGACACGAGGGTGTCACCCCTCCACTTT.

The chain carries TRBV27 and TRBJ1-5; D is ambiguous. Trimming took off 0 bases at V and 7 bases at J, with 7 bases between the two ends. The CDR3 is 13 residues long. CDR1 MNHEY and CDR2 SMNVEV come from the germline V gene (reference sequence). The CDR3 here is CASSLSGVQPQHF. In nucleotides, the CDR3 is TGTGCCAGCAGTTTATCGGGCGTGCAGCCCCAGCATTTT.

This chain connects TRBV10-1 to TRBJ1-2; 7 bases align to TRBD1. The J segment lost 3 bases and the V segment lost 2 bases, leaving 6 bases of the junction unmatched. Germline V gene data show CDR1 as WNHNN and CDR2 as SYGVQD (reference sequence). This CDR3 has 15 residues. The CDR3 coding sequence is TGCGCCAGCAGTGAGGAGACAGGGCGCTACTATGGCTACACCTTC. Encoded protein: CASSEETGRYYGYTF.

The chain is built from TRBV7-8 and TRBJ2-5; D possibly corresponds to TRBD2 (6 bases). V was pared by 8 bases and J by 5 bases, with 9 bases between. CDR3 length: 11 amino acids. The germline gives CDR1 SGHVS, CDR2 FQNEAQ. CDR3 sequence (DNA): TGTGCCAGCGTCCGGGAGGAGACCCAGTACTTC. Encoded protein: CASVREETQYF.

In this sample, this clone turned up a few times. The chain combines TRBV27 with TRBJ2-3, with D maybe TRBD2 (6 bases). The V end was cut by 2 bases, the J end by 3 bases, with 15 bases between. Germline CDR1 is MNHEY and CDR2 is SMNVEV (reference sequence). There are 16 residues in the CDR3. DNA for the CDR3: TGTGCCAGCAGTTTAACCTCCGGGACTTGGACAGATACGCAGTATTTT. Translated, it gives CASSLTSGTWTDTQYF.

The rearrangement links TRBV27 to TRBJ2-1, with D possibly TRBD1 on 5 matching bases. The CDR3 has 14 amino acids. CDR1 MNHEY and CDR2 SMNVEV come from the germline V gene (reference sequence). The V and J ends lost 1 base and 7 bases respectively, with 11 bases between them. Here the CDR3 reads CASSLLAGSNEQFF. The DNA of the CDR3 is TGTGCCAGCAGTTTATTGGCAGGGTCGAATGAGCAGTTCTTC.

CDR3: CAGRLAGDTGELFF. CDR3 DNA: TGTGCCGGGAGACTAGCGGGGGACACCGGGGAGCTGTTTTTT. This chain connects TRBV19 to TRBJ2-2; TRBD2 matches at 12 bases. The CDR3 loop spans 14 amino acids. V trimming: 11 bases; J trimming: 3 bases; junction bases outside the gene matches: 4. Germline lookup yields CDR1 LNHDA and CDR2 SQIVND (reference sequence).

The chain joins TRBV28 to TRBJ2-7, with D maybe TRBD1 (5 bases). V gave up 6 bases and J gave up 5 bases, with 20 bases separating them. Germline assignment: CDR1 MDHEN and CDR2 SYDVKM. This CDR3 is built from 15 residues. The CDR3 region is CASSPWQGEKDEQYF. For the CDR3, the DNA is TGTGCCAGCAGCCCCTGGCAGGGCGAAAAGGACGAGCAGTACTTC.